The 18 T cell receptor beta chains presented below share a single source sample, sequenced in a study of blood T cell repertoires in COVID-19. Profiling relied on immunoSEQ multiplex PCR, and the TCRdb table lists in-frame clones only, not all of them. The sample records 150,000 to 200,000 clones, 80% to 90% being singletons. Specimen: peripheral blood. Source of these receptors: a woman aged 60-70 years who had recovered from COVID-19.

The V gene is TRBV2, the J gene TRBJ1-6; D ambiguous. Germline assignment: CDR1 SNHLY and CDR2 FYNNEI. V lost 3 bases to trimming and J lost 10 bases, with 13 bases between them. This CDR3 has 14 amino acids. The CDR3 reads CASSDAGRPSPLHF. CDR3 nucleotide sequence: TGTGCCAGCAGTGACGCGGGCAGACCCTCACCCCTCCACTTT.

This chain links TRBV27 with TRBJ2-7; possibly TRBD1 for D (5 bases). Trimming pared 5 bases from V and 2 bases from J, leaving 13 bases between. The V gene's germline CDR1 is MNHEY and CDR2 SMNVEV (reference sequence). CDR3 length: 14 residues. The CDR3 nucleotides read TGTGCCAGCAGTACAGGCCCCCTTCCCTACGAGCAGTACTTC. Translated: CASSTGPLPYEQYF.

In this sample, this clone turned up once. The CDR3 DNA is TGCAGCGCCCGGCGGGGGCAGGGCTATGATACGCAGTATTTT. Amino acids: CSARRGQGYDTQYF. The chain combines TRBV29-1 with TRBJ2-3, with a possible D match to TRBD2 (7 bases). V was cut by 7 bases and J by 6 bases, with 20 bases left in between. This CDR3 has 14 residues. The germline gives CDR1 SQVTM, CDR2 ANQGSEA.

This clone is a singleton in its sample. The chain couples TRBV6-1 to TRBJ1-2; tentative D call: TRBD1 (6 bases). The length of the CDR3 is 14 residues. V was trimmed by 0 bases and J by 4 bases, leaving 9 bases between them. The germline CDR1 and CDR2 sequences are MNHNS and SASEGT. The DNA of the CDR3 is TGTGCCAGCAGTGAAGCCACAGGGTCCTATGGCTACACCTTC. Protein: CASSEATGSYGYTF.

This clone was observed a few times. The CDR3 DNA is TGTGCCAGCAGTGAACAGGGGAATAACTATGGCTACACCTTC. Its translation is CASSEQGNNYGYTF. V and J are TRBV2 and TRBJ1-2; maybe TRBD1 (6 bases). The CDR3 consists of 14 residues. Germline assignment: CDR1 SNHLY and CDR2 FYNNEI. V was cut by 2 bases and J by 1 base, with 8 bases left in between.

This clone was picked up one time. The genes are TRBV5-6 and TRBJ1-6; D not resolved. Germline V gene sequence: CDR1 SGHDT, CDR2 YYEEEE. Trimming took off 3 bases at V and 7 bases at J, with 5 bases between the two ends. The CDR3 is made up of 12 amino acids. The CDR3 region has the DNA TGTGCCAGCAGCTCGTCCAATTCACCCCTCCACTTT. Protein sequence: CASSSSNSPLHF.

The V gene is TRBV19, the J gene TRBJ1-6; D is unclear. Germline assignment: CDR1 LNHDA and CDR2 SQIVND (reference sequence). V dropped 5 bases and J dropped 8 bases, with 19 bases sitting between them. The CDR3 has 16 residues. The CDR3 region is CASSSDSARVDSPLHF. The DNA for the CDR3 is TGTGCCAGTAGTTCCGACTCGGCCCGAGTCGATTCACCCCTCCACTTT.

The rearrangement joins TRBV29-1 to TRBJ2-1; maybe TRBD2 (7 bases). The CDR3 runs 13 residues. The V end was cut by 8 bases, the J end by 3 bases, with 14 bases between. Germline V CDR1 and CDR2: SQVTM, ANQGSEA. The CDR3 DNA reads TGCAGCTCTTTAGGGGGGGGCTACAATGAGCAGTTCTTC. It translates to CSSLGGGYNEQFF.

This chain connects TRBV7-9 to TRBJ2-3; D is unresolved. The CDR3 consists of 14 residues. Germline CDR1 reads SEHNR; CDR2 reads FQNEAQ (reference sequence). Between the trimmed V and J ends, which lost 5 bases and 2 bases, there was a span of 11 bases. In nucleotides, the CDR3 is TGTGCCAGCAGCCTCCTAACCCCCACAGATACGCAGTATTTT. Its translation: CASSLLTPTDTQYF.

V and J are TRBV27 and TRBJ2-7, with a tentative D call TRBD1 (7 bases). V shed 5 bases and J shed 3 bases, with 14 bases lying between them. There are 14 residues in the CDR3. Germline CDR1 is MNHEY and CDR2 is SMNVEV (reference sequence). The CDR3 DNA reads TGTGCCAGCAGTCGCGGGACAGTCATCTACGAGCAGTACTTC. Translated, it gives CASSRGTVIYEQYF.

The CDR3 sequence is CASSFTSAGEQYF. DNA of the CDR3: TGTGCCAGCAGTTTTACTTCCGCAGGGGAGCAGTACTTC. V and J are TRBV27 and TRBJ2-7; TRBD1 might be the D (5 bases). Deletions cut 3 bases from V and 7 bases from J, with 13 bases between. The germline V gene has CDR1 MNHEY and CDR2 SMNVEV (reference sequence). The CDR3 contains 13 residues.

V usage is TRBV25-1 and J usage is TRBJ2-1, with D hard to call. The CDR3 covers 16 residues. Trimming removed 3 bases from V and 9 bases from J, with 21 bases in between. Germline CDR1 MGHDK, CDR2 SYGVNS. The CDR3 DNA follows: TGTGCCAGCAGTGATCTTACAGTGGGTTGGTTGGGTGAGCAGTTCTTC. This codes for CASSDLTVGWLGEQFF.

This clone appeared a few times. The gene calls are TRBV11-2 and TRBJ2-7; D unresolved. Per the germline V gene, CDR1 is SGHAT and CDR2 is FQNNGV. With 4 bases removed from V and 3 bases from J, the gap between germline ends came to 4 bases. This CDR3 contains 11 residues. CDR3 DNA sequence: TGTGCCAGCAGCTCAATCTACGAGCAGTACTTC. Amino acid sequence: CASSSIYEQYF.

The chain joins TRBV7-3 to TRBJ2-7, with a possible D match to TRBD1 (7 bases). From germline, CDR1 is SGHTA and CDR2 FQGTGA. CDR3 size: 16 residues. The V gene lost 1 base and the J gene lost 1 base, with 14 bases spanning the gap. The CDR3 nucleotides read TGTGCCAGCAGCTTAAAAGGAGGGGGACAGTCCTACGAGCAGTACTTC. As protein: CASSLKGGGQSYEQYF. Based on the CDR3 plus reference TRBV7-3 and TRBJ2-7, the full variable domain is GAGVSQTPSNKVTEKGKYVELRCDPISGHTALYWYRQSLGQGPEFLIYFQGTGAADDSGLPNDRFFAVRPEGSVSTLKIQRTERGDSAVYLCASSLKGGGQSYEQYFGPGTRLTVT.

This chain links TRBV19 with TRBJ1-5; D is perhaps TRBD1 (6 bases). The V and J ends lost 1 base and 11 bases respectively, with 15 bases between them. Germline CDR1 reads LNHDA; CDR2 reads SQIVND (reference sequence). This CDR3 contains 14 residues. The CDR3 region has the DNA TGTGCCAGTAGTATAGGCGGTGGTACAGGGACCCAGCATTTT. Translation: CASSIGGGTGTQHF.

The chain carries TRBV5-1 and TRBJ1-2; the D gene is possibly TRBD1 (6 bases). The CDR3 spans 14 residues. The germline CDR1 and CDR2 sequences are SGHRS and YFSETQ. V was clipped by 2 bases and J by 6 bases, with 14 bases between them. The CDR3 region is CASSFDRILNGYTF. The CDR3 DNA follows: TGCGCCAGCAGCTTCGACAGGATCCTCAATGGCTACACCTTC.

This clone was seen more than once but under ten times. J is TRBJ1-1 and V is TRBV28; TRBD1 aligns across 9 bases. V shed 6 bases, J shed 4 bases, and the junction held 6 bases outside the gene matches. CDR1 MDHEN and CDR2 SYDVKM come from the germline V gene. The CDR3 is 14 residues long. The CDR3 sequence: CASRRQGVSTEAFF. DNA of the CDR3: TGTGCCAGCAGACGACAGGGGGTTAGCACTGAAGCTTTCTTT.

The V and J genes are TRBV4-2 and TRBJ1-3; no reliable D call. The V gene lost 0 bases and the J gene lost 0 bases, with 3 bases spanning the gap. The CDR3 has 14 residues. The germline V gene has CDR1 LGHNA and CDR2 YNFKEQ. The CDR3 DNA follows: TGTGCCAGCAGCCAAGAAGCCTCTGGAAACACCATATATTTT. Residues: CASSQEASGNTIYF.